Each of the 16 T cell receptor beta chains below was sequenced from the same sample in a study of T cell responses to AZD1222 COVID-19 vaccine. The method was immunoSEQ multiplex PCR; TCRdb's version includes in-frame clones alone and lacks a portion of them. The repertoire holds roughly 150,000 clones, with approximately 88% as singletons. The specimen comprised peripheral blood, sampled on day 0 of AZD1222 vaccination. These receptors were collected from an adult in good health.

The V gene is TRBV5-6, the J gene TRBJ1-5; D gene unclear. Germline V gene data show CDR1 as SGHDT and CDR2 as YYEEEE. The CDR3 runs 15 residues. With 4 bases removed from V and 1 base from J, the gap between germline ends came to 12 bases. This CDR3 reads CASSRRPGSNQPQHF. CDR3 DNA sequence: TGTGCCAGCAGCCGACGCCCCGGCAGCAATCAGCCCCAGCATTTT.

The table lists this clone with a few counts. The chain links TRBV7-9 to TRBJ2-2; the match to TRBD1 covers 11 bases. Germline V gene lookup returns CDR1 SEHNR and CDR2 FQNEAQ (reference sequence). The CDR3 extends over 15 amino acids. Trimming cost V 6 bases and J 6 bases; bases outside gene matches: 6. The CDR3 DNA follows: TGTGCCAGCAGACGAGGACAGGGGGCGCCCGGGGAGCTGTTTTTT. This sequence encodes CASRRGQGAPGELFF.

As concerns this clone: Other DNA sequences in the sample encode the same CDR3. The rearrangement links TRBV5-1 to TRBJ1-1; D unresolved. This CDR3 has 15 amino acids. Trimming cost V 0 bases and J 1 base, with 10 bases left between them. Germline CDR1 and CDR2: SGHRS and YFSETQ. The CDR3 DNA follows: TGCGCCAGCAGCTTGGATGGACGGCCGAACACTGAAGCTTTCTTT. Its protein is CASSLDGRPNTEAFF. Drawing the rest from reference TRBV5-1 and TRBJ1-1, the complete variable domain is KAGVTQTPRYLIKTRGQQVTLSCSPISGHRSVSWYQQTPGQGLQFLFEYFSETQRNKGNFPGRFSGRQFSNSRSEMNVSTLELGDSALYLCASSLDGRPNTEAFFGQGTRLTVV.

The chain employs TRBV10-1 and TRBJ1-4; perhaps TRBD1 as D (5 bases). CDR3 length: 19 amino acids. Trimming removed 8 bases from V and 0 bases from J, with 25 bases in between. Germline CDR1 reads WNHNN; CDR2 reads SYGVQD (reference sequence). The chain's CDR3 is CASRRFTRGKEATNEKLFF. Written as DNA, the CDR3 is TGCGCCAGCCGAAGGTTTACTCGGGGGAAGGAGGCAACTAATGAAAAACTGTTTTTT.

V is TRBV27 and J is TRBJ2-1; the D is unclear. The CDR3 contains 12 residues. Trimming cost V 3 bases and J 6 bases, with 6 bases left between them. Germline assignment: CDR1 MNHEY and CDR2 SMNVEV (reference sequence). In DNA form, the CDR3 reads TGTGCCAGCAGTTTCGGTCCCAATGAGCAGTTCTTC. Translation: CASSFGPNEQFF.

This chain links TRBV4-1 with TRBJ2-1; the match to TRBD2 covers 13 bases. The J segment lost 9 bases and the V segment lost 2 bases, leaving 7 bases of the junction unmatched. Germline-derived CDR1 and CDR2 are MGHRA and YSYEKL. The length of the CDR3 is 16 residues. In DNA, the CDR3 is TGCGCCAGCAGCCAACCGGGACTAGCGGGAATATCTGAGCAGTTCTTC. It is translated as CASSQPGLAGISEQFF.

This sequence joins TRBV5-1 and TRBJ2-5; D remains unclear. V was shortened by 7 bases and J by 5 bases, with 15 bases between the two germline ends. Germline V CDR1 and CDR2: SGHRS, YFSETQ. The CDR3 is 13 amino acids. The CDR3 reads CASFTDPQETQYF. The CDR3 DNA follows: TGCGCCAGCTTCACGGATCCCCAGGAGACCCAGTACTTC.

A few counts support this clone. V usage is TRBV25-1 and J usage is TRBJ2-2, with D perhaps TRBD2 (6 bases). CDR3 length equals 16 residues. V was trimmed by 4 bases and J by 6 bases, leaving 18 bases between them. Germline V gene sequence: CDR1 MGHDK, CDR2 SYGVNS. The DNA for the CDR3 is TGTGCCAGCAGTGTTAACGGAGGGAGTGAATCCGGGGAGCTGTTTTTT. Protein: CASSVNGGSESGELFF.

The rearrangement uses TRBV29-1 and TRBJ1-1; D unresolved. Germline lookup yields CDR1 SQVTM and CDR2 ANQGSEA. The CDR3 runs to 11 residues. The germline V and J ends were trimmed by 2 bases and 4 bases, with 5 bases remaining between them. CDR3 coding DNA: TGCAGCGTTGAAAGGCCCACTGAAGCTTTCTTT. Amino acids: CSVERPTEAFF.

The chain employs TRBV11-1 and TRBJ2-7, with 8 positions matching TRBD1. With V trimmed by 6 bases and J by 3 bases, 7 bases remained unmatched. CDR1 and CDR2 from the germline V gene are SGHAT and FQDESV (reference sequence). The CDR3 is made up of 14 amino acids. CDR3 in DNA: TGTGCCAGCAGTTTATTCGACAGGGGCTACGAGCAGTACTTC. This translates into CASSLFDRGYEQYF. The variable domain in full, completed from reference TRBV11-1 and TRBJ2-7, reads EAEVAQSPRYKITEKSQAVAFWCDPISGHATLYWYRQILGQGPELLVQFQDESVVDDSQLPKDRFSAERLKGVDSTLKIQPAELGDSAMYLCASSLFDRGYEQYFGPGTRLTVT.

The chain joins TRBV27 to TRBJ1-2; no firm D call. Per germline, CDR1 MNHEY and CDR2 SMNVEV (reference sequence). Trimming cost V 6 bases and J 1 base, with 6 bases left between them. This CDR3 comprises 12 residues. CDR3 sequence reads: CASSGDNYGYTF. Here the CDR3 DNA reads TGTGCCAGCAGCGGGGATAACTATGGCTACACCTTC.

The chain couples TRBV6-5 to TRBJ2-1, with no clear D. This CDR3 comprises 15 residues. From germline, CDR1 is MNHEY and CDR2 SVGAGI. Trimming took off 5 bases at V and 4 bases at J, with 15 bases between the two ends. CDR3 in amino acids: CASSLRTELYNEQFF. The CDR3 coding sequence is TGTGCCAGCAGTCTTAGGACGGAGCTATACAATGAGCAGTTCTTC.

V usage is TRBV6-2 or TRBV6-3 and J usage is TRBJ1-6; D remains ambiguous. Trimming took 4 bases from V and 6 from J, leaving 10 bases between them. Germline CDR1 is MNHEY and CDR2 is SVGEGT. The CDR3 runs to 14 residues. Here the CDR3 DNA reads TGTGCCAGCAGTTTGTACGGGAGTAATTCACCCCTCCACTTT. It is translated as CASSLYGSNSPLHF.

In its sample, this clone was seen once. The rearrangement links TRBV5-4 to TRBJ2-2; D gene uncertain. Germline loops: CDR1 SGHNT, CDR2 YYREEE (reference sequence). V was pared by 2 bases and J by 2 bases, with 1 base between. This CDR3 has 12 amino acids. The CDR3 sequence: CASSFNTGELFF. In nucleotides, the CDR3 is TGTGCCAGCAGCTTTAACACCGGGGAGCTGTTTTTT.

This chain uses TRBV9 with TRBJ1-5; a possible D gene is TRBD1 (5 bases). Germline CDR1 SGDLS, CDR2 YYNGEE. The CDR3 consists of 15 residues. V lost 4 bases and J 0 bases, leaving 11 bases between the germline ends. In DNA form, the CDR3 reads TGTGCCAGCAGCCCAGAGGGGAATAGCAATCAGCCCCAGCATTTT. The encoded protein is CASSPEGNSNQPQHF.

The CDR3 DNA is TGTGCCAGCAGCTTAGTAGGAGGGGGCTCCTACAATGAGCAGTTCTTC. Amino acid sequence: CASSLVGGGSYNEQFF. The J gene is TRBJ2-1, the V gene TRBV11-3; D tentatively fits TRBD1 or TRBD2 (6 bases each). Germline V gives CDR1 SGHNT, CDR2 YENEEA. V gave up 1 base and J gave up 0 bases, with 10 bases separating them. CDR3 length: 16 amino acids.